Listed below are T cell receptor beta chains from one sample, sequenced in a study of vaccination and CD4 T cells after COVID-19. MiXCR, run by TCRdb on the PCR reads, gives a single entry per CDR3 protein. The sample has 20,000 to 30,000 distinct CDR3 sequences; roughly 38% are singletons. Which antigens these TCRs recognize remains unknown. Sequences were derived from CD4+ T cells from blood, cultured in vitro, sampled about 7 months after SARS-CoV-2 vaccination. These receptors were taken from a human donor who had recovered from COVID-19. Each CDR3 is given without its conserved first and last residue.

v_call cdr3_aa
TRBV6-2/TRBV6-3 ASTVAGDTGELF
TRBV7-3 ASSLTASGSAGYEQY
TRBV18 ASSPQGAGTEAF
TRBV20-1 SATGGRSYEQY
TRBV11-2 ASSLVVGVGINEQF
TRBV19 ASSISGTGNYGYT
TRBV20-1 SAPASSTDTQY
TRBV6-5 ASSYSLAQLETQY
TRBV20-1 SAISGTGTEAF
TRBV7-2 ASSLGTGHTDTQY
TRBV27 ASRTTGQGAKPAEAF
TRBV29-1 SVGGGLAGRTDTQY
TRBV14 ASSQAGTGLNPPLH
TRBV10-3 AISLETSGGNNEQF
TRBV20-1 SPKRGFDEQF
TRBV7-2 ASSLPLGLAGGQYNEQF
TRBV28 ASNLSGLNNEQF
TRBV4-1 ASSQSLPGRGYYEQY
TRBV20-1 SAREMGGRYIQY
TRBV25-1 ASVDRRNTGELF
TRBV20-1 SEPGDYGYT
TRBV7-2 ASSRSGTSGETQY
TRBV23-1 ASSPPGYEQY
TRBV20-1 SASRRGPQETQY
TRBV7-3 ASSPGQGTYNEQF
TRBV28 ATRRWDRGLYGYT
TRBV11-3 ASSLSGTSGSNEQY
TRBV28 ASSPSTGLRMNTEAF
TRBV19 ASSRDTPYEQY
TRBV20-1 SAVMLAKPYEQY
TRBV7-3 ASSLDTGGGYT
TRBV10-3 AISEGTYNEQF
TRBV12-3/TRBV12-4 ASRRAETYNEQF
TRBV23-1 ASSRGRSSGNTIY
TRBV6-5 ASSYSGLEGGEQF
TRBV7-2 ASRTSHTSGGPSETQY
TRBV27 ASRTGDNSPLH
TRBV20-1 SASRGLADYGYT
TRBV5-1 ASSRGQGLVGTDTQY
TRBV6-1 ASSEAGTRGYT
TRBV12-3/TRBV12-4 ASSLLYEQY
TRBV24-1 ATSDFTGRHGELF
TRBV15 ATSRGGQMQY
TRBV6-1 ASSVDRSETQY
TRBV7-9 ASSREPLYNEQF
TRBV15 ATSRGTWQETRY
TRBV6-5 ASSYSGQTYGYT
TRBV20-1 SARTGQGEADTQY
TRBV6-2/TRBV6-3 ASRKGLRGQY
TRBV27 ASRSITGNWGQPQH
TRBV2 ASTRTSGGQETQY
TRBV10-1 ASSDEKRVTEAF
TRBV18 ASSTISGSWETQY
TRBV7-9 ASSLGLAGGPSTDTQY
TRBV20-1 SDWVAGADTQY
TRBV19 ASRGDRLNTEAF